These T cell receptor beta chains were read from a single sample in a study of blood T cell repertoires in COVID-19. The assay was immunoSEQ multiplex PCR, and TCRdb's table has in-frame clones only and misses some. The data hold tens of thousands of clones, with about four fifths observed a single time. Sequencing was done on a sample of peripheral blood. The receptors were sampled from a woman aged 55-70 years with acute or convalescent COVID-19. Each CDR3 is given with its conserved first and last residue. A D gene is named only where the DNA matches it firmly. Expanded clones are given a class, and other clones once, few, many or no size at all.

V gene,clone size,D gene,J gene,CDR3 DNA,CDR3 protein
TRBV30,once,TRBD2,TRBJ2-5,TGTGCCTGGAGTGCAGGACTAGCGGGGGAGACCCAGTACTTC,CAWSAGLAGETQYF
TRBV28,NA,NA,TRBJ1-1,TGTGCCAGCAGTTTGAGCGAGAACACTGAAGCTTTCTTT,CASSLSENTEAFF
TRBV7-3,once,NA,TRBJ2-6,TGTGCCAGCAGCCAGACATTCTCTGGGGCCAACGTCCTGACTTTC,CASSQTFSGANVLTF
TRBV10-3,once,NA,TRBJ1-5,TGTGCCATCAGTGGCGGCAGTCAGCCCCAGCATTTT,CAISGGSQPQHF
TRBV5-1,NA,TRBD2,TRBJ2-3,TGCGCCAGCAGCTCACCGGGGGGGGGCAAAGATACGCAGTATTTT,CASSSPGGGKDTQYF
TRBV3-1/TRBV3-2,NA,TRBD1,TRBJ2-7,TGTGCCAGCACTCCTCGCGGGACAGGGACCTACGAGCAGTACTTC,CASTPRGTGTYEQYF
TRBV7-9,NA,TRBD2,TRBJ2-7,TGTGCCAGCATCCGTGCGGGGGTAACAGGCTCCCGTGGGACCTACGAGCAGTACTTC,CASIRAGVTGSRGTYEQYF
TRBV28,NA,TRBD2,TRBJ2-5,TGTGCCAGCAGCCTCGGGCGGGGGGGCCCGCAGACCCAGTACTTC,CASSLGRGGPQTQYF
TRBV5-1,NA,NA,TRBJ2-1,TGCGCCAGCAGCCCGGAAGGGCGGGGCCGGGGGTTCTTC,CASSPEGRGRGFF
TRBV7-2,NA,NA,TRBJ2-1,TGTGCCAGCAGCTCCGGGGGGCTCTCCTACAATGAGCAGTTCTTC,CASSSGGLSYNEQFF
TRBV7-8,NA,NA,TRBJ2-5,TGTGCCAGCAGGGGTGGTCGACTCCAAGAGACCCAGTACTTC,CASRGGRLQETQYF
TRBV24-1,NA,TRBD2,TRBJ2-5,TGTGCCACGAGCCGCGGGGGGGACCAAGAGACCCAGTACTTC,CATSRGGDQETQYF
TRBV6-1,NA,NA,TRBJ2-7,TGTGCCAGCAGTGAGGCAGGGGATCAGCGCGAGCAGTACTTC,CASSEAGDQREQYF
TRBV6-5,few,TRBD2,TRBJ2-1,TGTGCCAGCACTCTGACTAGCGGGTCCAACAATGAGCAGTTCTTC,CASTLTSGSNNEQFF
TRBV11-1,NA,TRBD2,TRBJ2-1,TGTGCCAGCAGGGGACTAGCGGGGTTCAGTGAGCAGTTCTTC,CASRGLAGFSEQFF
TRBV7-2,few,TRBD1,TRBJ1-6,TGTGCCAGCAGCTTAGGCCCAGGGGGATCACCCCTCCACTTT,CASSLGPGGSPLHF
TRBV6-5,NA,TRBD1,TRBJ1-5,TGTGCCAGCAGGGCCGGACAGGGGGCGAATCAGCCCCAGCATTTT,CASRAGQGANQPQHF
TRBV29-1,once,TRBD2,TRBJ2-5,TGCAGCGTTTTCGTGACTAGCGGGAGGGCGGGGTCCCAGTACTTC,CSVFVTSGRAGSQYF
TRBV30,NA,NA,TRBJ2-4,TGTGCCTGGAGTGTAGCTAGAGGGATGTACTTC,CAWSVARGMYF
TRBV4-1,NA,NA,TRBJ1-2,TGCGCCAGCAGCCAAGGTACTGCTTCGCCAAACTATGGCTACACCTTC,CASSQGTASPNYGYTF
TRBV3-1/TRBV3-2,NA,TRBD2,TRBJ2-2,TGTGCCAGCAGCCAGCGGGAGCTAGACACCGGGGAGCTGTTTTTT,CASSQRELDTGELFF
TRBV19,NA,NA,TRBJ1-6,TGTGCCAGTAGTATAGCCAGTTCAACGGGTTCACCCCTCCACTTT,CASSIASSTGSPLHF
TRBV18,NA,NA,TRBJ2-2,TGTGCCAGCTCACCACGGACGGGGGCGAACACCGGGGAGCTGTTTTTT,CASSPRTGANTGELFF
TRBV6-6,NA,TRBD1,TRBJ2-7,TGTGCCAGCAGTTTTGGACAGGGAAGGGACGAGCAGTACTTC,CASSFGQGRDEQYF
TRBV7-6,NA,NA,TRBJ2-5,TGTGCCAGCAGCAGAAACGGGAAACCCTTCCAAGAGACCCAGTACTTC,CASSRNGKPFQETQYF
TRBV30,NA,NA,TRBJ2-7,TGTGCCTGGGCCTCAGGGAGGTACGAGCAGTACTTC,CAWASGRYEQYF
TRBV19,NA,TRBD1,TRBJ2-1,TGTGCCAGTAGGACAGGGGGCGGCTACAATGAGCAGTTCTTC,CASRTGGGYNEQFF
TRBV29-1,NA,NA,TRBJ1-2,TGCAGCGTTGATGAGGGTTATGGCTACACCTTC,CSVDEGYGYTF
TRBV9,few,NA,TRBJ1-2,TGTGCCAGCAGCACGGGGGATGGCGGGTATGGCTACACCTTC,CASSTGDGGYGYTF
TRBV18,NA,NA,TRBJ2-2,TGTGCCAGCTCACCGCAGGGAGGGAACACCGGGGAGCTGTTTTTT,CASSPQGGNTGELFF
TRBV6-1,NA,NA,TRBJ2-7,TGTGCCAGCAGTGAATTGGAGGGGATGGAGCAGTACTTC,CASSELEGMEQYF
TRBV2,NA,TRBD1,TRBJ2-7,TGTGCCAGTGAGGACAGGGGAAGGAACGAGCAGTACTTC,CASEDRGRNEQYF